This T cell receptor beta chain was sequenced during a study of blood T cell repertoires in COVID-19. The wider study: COVID-19 samples collected from the United States, Italy and Spain covered acute and convalescent phases. In each case, the material was cDNA or gDNA derived from T cells, B-cell-depleted T cells, or PBMCs.

Authors' processing steps: How many nucleated cells were present was estimated from reference gene primer amplification. The protocol was immunoSEQ multiplex PCR, while the TCRdb copy is restricted to in-frame clones and leaves out a portion. D and trimming were read from the DNA, whereas the V and J calls and clone size are those reported in that table. The sample consists of about 190,000 clones, approximately 88% of them appearing once. The sequencing input was peripheral blood. The clonotype comes from a man aged 40-49 years with acute or convalescent COVID-19.

The CDR3 region has the DNA TGTGCCATCAGTGAGTCTGGGGGGGCCTCCTACAATGAGCAGTTCTTC. Residues: CAISESGGASYNEQFF. This chain joins TRBV10-3 and TRBJ2-1; a possible D gene is TRBD2 (7 bases). The germline V and J ends were trimmed by 0 bases and 0 bases, with 9 bases remaining between them. There are 16 residues in the CDR3. Germline CDR1 reads ENHRY; CDR2 reads SYGVKD.